Each of the 5 T cell receptor beta chains below was sequenced from the same sample in a study of cytomegalovirus exposure and HLA in healthy donors. PCR involved 60 Vbeta and 13 Jbeta primers. Here immunoSEQ multiplex PCR was the method, and the copy in TCRdb shows in-frame clones only, minus some. The sample lists over 90,000 clones; under 65% were seen once. Sequencing was carried out using PBMCs. These receptors were collected from a man in his fifties or sixties in good health and CMV-seronegative.

The rearrangement uses TRBV27 and TRBJ1-2, with D possibly matching TRBD1 (5 bases). This CDR3 is 13 amino acids long. V lost 2 bases, J lost 7 bases, and 11 bases lay in between. Per germline, CDR1 MNHEY and CDR2 SMNVEV (reference sequence). In nucleotides, the CDR3 is TGTGCCAGCAGTTTAGAATACAGGAGTGGCTACACCTTC. This sequence encodes CASSLEYRSGYTF.

J is TRBJ2-2 and V is TRBV7-9, with D perhaps matching TRBD2 (7 bases). V lost 1 base and J lost 4, with 19 bases in between. Germline V gives CDR1 SEHNR, CDR2 FQNEAQ (reference sequence). CDR3 length: 18 residues. DNA for the CDR3: TGTGCCAGCAGCTTAGGAGTCGGGGGGCCCGCGCCCACCGGGGAGCTGTTTTTT. This sequence encodes CASSLGVGGPAPTGELFF.

The chain uses TRBV7-9 and TRBJ2-7; 10 bases align to TRBD2. Germline V gene data show CDR1 as SEHNR and CDR2 as FQNEAQ (reference sequence). V shed 4 bases and J 3 bases; nucleotides not matched to a gene: 9. The CDR3 contains 16 residues. The CDR3 DNA sequence: TGTGCCAGCAGCTCCCCCCTGAGCGGGAGGGTCTACGAGCAGTACTTC. Its protein is CASSSPLSGRVYEQYF.

The genes are TRBV5-5 and TRBJ2-7; possible D gene TRBD1, 6 bases. CDR1 SGHKS and CDR2 YYEKEE come from the germline V gene (reference sequence). V was clipped by 3 bases and J by 5 bases, with 15 bases between them. The CDR3 contains 14 residues. The CDR3 region is CASSSRDTSHEQYF. CDR3 coding DNA: TGTGCCAGCAGCTCCCGGGACACATCCCACGAGCAGTACTTC.

This clone was found a few times. The V call is TRBV27, the J call TRBJ2-1; 12 bases map to TRBD2. Germline V gene sequence: CDR1 MNHEY, CDR2 SMNVEV (reference sequence). The CDR3 is 16 residues long. V lost 3 bases and J lost 8; bases outside the gene matches: 8. In DNA form, the CDR3 reads TGTGCCAGCAGTTTGCCGACTAGCGGGAGACGCCATGAGCAGTTCTTC. It is translated as CASSLPTSGRRHEQFF.